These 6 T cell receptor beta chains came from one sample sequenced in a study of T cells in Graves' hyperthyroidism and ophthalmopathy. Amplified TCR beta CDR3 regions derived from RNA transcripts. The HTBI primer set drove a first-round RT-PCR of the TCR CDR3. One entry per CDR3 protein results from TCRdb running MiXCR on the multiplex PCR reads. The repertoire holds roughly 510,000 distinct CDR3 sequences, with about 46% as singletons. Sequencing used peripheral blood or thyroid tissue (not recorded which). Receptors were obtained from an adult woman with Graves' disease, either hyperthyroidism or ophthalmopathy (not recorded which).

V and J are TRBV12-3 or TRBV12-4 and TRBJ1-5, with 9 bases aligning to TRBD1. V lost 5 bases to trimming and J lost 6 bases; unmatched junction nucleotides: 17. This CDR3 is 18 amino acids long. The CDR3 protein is CASSARDREMVVGQPQHF. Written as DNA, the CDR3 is TGTGCCAGCAGTGCCCGGGACAGGGAAATGGTGGTGGGTCAGCCCCAGCATTTT.

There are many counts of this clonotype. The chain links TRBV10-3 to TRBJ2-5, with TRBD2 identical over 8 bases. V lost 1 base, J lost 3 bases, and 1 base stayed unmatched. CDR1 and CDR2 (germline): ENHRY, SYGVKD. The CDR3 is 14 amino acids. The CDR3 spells CAISELLAEETQYF. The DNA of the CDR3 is TGTGCCATCAGTGAGTTACTAGCGGAAGAGACCCAGTACTTC.

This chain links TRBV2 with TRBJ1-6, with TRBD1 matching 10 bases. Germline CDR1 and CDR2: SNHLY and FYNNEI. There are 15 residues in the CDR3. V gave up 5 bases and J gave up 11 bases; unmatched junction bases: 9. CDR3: CASSFRDRGLTPLHF. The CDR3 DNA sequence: TGTGCCAGCAGTTTCCGGGACAGGGGCTTGACACCCCTCCACTTT.

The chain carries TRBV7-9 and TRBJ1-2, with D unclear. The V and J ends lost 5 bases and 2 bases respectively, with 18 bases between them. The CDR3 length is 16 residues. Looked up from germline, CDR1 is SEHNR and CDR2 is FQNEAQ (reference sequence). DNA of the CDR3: TGTGCCAGCAGCCCGTCGGCAGCAGGATTAAACTATGGCTACACCTTC. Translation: CASSPSAAGLNYGYTF.

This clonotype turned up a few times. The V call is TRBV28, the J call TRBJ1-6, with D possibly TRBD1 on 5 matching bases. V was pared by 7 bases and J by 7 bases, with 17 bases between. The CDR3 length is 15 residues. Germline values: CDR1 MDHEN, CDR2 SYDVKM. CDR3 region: CASTSRGEGNSPLHF. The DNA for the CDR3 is TGTGCCAGCACCTCTCGAGGGGAGGGAAATTCACCCCTCCACTTT.

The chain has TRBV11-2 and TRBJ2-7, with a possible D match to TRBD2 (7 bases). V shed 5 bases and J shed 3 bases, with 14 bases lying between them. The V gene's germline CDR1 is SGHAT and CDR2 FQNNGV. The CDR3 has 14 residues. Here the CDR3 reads CASSQGGAGYEQYF. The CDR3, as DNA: TGTGCCAGCAGCCAAGGGGGGGCTGGCTACGAGCAGTACTTC.